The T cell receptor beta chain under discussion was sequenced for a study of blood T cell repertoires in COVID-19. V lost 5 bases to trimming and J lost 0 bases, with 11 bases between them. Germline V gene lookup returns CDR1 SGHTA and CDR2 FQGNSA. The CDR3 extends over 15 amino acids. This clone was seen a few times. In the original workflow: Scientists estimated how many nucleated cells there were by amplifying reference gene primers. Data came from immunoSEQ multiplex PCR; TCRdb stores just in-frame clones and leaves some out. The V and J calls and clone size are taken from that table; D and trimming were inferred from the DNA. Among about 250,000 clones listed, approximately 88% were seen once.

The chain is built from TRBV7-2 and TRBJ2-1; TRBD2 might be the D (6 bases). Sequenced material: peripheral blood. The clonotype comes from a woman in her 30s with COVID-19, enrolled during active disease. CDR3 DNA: TGTGCCAGCAGCCCCCGGGGGTTCTCCTACAATGAGCAGTTCTTC. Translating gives CASSPRGFSYNEQFF.